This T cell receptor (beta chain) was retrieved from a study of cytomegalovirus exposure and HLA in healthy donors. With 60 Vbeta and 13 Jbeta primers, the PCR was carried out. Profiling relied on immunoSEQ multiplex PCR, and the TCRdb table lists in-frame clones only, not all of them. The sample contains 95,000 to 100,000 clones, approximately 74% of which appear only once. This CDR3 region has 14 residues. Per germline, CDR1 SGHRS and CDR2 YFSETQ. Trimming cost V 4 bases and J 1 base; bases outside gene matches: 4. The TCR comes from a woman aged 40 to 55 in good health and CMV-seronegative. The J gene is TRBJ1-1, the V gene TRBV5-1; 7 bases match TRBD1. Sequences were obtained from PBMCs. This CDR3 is CASSLGQTNTEAFF. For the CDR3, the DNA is TGCGCCAGCAGCCTGGGACAGACGAACACTGAAGCTTTCTTT.